A single sample gave rise to the 3 T cell receptor beta chains below, sequenced in a study of blood T cell repertoires in COVID-19. Clones were sequenced by immunoSEQ multiplex PCR, and TCRdb holds only the in-frame ones, with some missing. The sample shows roughly 160,000 clones, approximately 88% of them seen only once. Sequencing used peripheral blood. These receptors all stem from a man younger than 35 with active or convalescent COVID-19.

This clone was observed once. The J gene is TRBJ1-2, the V gene TRBV27; tentative D call: TRBD1 (5 bases). Trimming stripped 0 bases from V and 5 bases from J, with 10 bases between. Germline CDR1 is MNHEY and CDR2 is SMNVEV (reference sequence). This CDR3 is 14 amino acids long. The CDR3 here is CASSLSQGPYGYTF. The CDR3 DNA reads TGTGCCAGCAGTTTATCGCAGGGCCCTTATGGCTACACCTTC.

The chain joins TRBV6-1 to TRBJ2-7, with D maybe TRBD2 (5 bases). This CDR3 contains 15 residues. The V gene's germline CDR1 is MNHNS and CDR2 SASEGT. Deletions cut 2 bases from V and 1 base from J, with 12 bases between. For the CDR3, the DNA is TGTGCCAGCAGTGAAATTCCCGGACTTTCCTACGAGCAGTACTTC. This translates into CASSEIPGLSYEQYF.

The chain couples TRBV5-4 to TRBJ2-7, with 13 positions matching TRBD2. The CDR3 contains 15 residues. V trimming: 4 bases; J trimming: 5 bases; junction bases outside the gene matches: 6. CDR1 is SGHNT and CDR2 is YYREEE in the germline V gene (reference sequence). The chain's CDR3 is CASSPGLAGHNEQYF. For the CDR3, the DNA is TGTGCCAGCAGCCCGGGACTAGCGGGACACAACGAGCAGTACTTC.